Presented here are 10 T cell receptor beta chains from one specimen sequenced in a study of T cell responses to AZD1222 COVID-19 vaccine. The repertoire was sequenced with immunoSEQ multiplex PCR; TCRdb's copy has only in-frame clones and lacks some. The repertoire holds some 150,000 clones, with over 85% as singletons. The material was peripheral blood, obtained on day 0 of MenACWY control vaccination. All receptors come from an adult in good health.

The J gene is TRBJ2-7, the V gene TRBV4-1; 9 nucleotides agree with TRBD1. The CDR3 spans 15 residues. Germline loops: CDR1 MGHRA, CDR2 YSYEKL. The junction had 4 bases not matched to a gene; V was cut back by 1 base and J by 3 bases. The DNA of the CDR3 is TGCGCCAGCAGCCAAGGACGGGACAGGGACTACGAGCAGTACTTC. Residues: CASSQGRDRDYEQYF.

CDR3 residues: CASSEARQGAGGYTF. The DNA for the CDR3 is TGTGCCAGCAGTGAAGCGCGGCAGGGGGCCGGCGGCTACACCTTC. The chain is built from TRBV2 and TRBJ1-2; 8 positions match TRBD1. The CDR3 has 15 amino acids. Germline loops: CDR1 SNHLY, CDR2 FYNNEI. Trimming removed 0 bases from V and 8 bases from J; junction bases left unmatched: 8.

In this sample, this clone turned up once. The chain couples TRBV10-3 to TRBJ1-5; maybe TRBD1 (5 bases). The CDR3 has 14 residues. Germline values: CDR1 ENHRY, CDR2 SYGVKD. With 3 bases removed from V and 7 bases from J, the gap between germline ends came to 13 bases. The CDR3 DNA reads TGTGCCATCAGTGACACGGCCGCAGGGCAGCCCCAGCATTTT. Translation: CAISDTAAGQPQHF.

This clone was seen more than once but under ten times. The rearrangement uses TRBV5-4 and TRBJ2-1; the D is unclear. CDR1 and CDR2 (germline): SGHNT, YYREEE (reference sequence). Trimming shortened V by 1 base and J by 0 bases, and 5 bases separated the two germline ends. CDR3 length: 14 residues. CDR3 DNA: TGTGCCAGCAGCTTGCCAGGCTCCTACAATGAGCAGTTCTTC. Its translation is CASSLPGSYNEQFF.

The chain couples TRBV7-2 to TRBJ2-2; 9 nucleotides match TRBD2. CDR1 and CDR2 (germline): SGHTA, FQGNSA. The CDR3 runs 18 residues. Trimming took 5 bases from V and 4 from J; bases not matched to a gene: 14. CDR3 nucleotides: TGTGCCAGCAGCCCCTCGTGGCGGGGGGGCCGGGGCACCGGGGAGCTGTTTTTT. This gives the protein CASSPSWRGGRGTGELFF.

The J gene is TRBJ1-2, the V gene TRBV6-2 or TRBV6-3; 11 nucleotides agree with TRBD1. Germline V gene data show CDR1 as MNHEY and CDR2 as SVGEGT. Germline trimming cut 5 bases from V and 8 bases from J; bases unmatched to any gene: 7. The CDR3 has 14 amino acids. The DNA for the CDR3 is TGTGCCAGCAGTCTTCGGACAGGGGGCCGCGGCTACACCTTC. This encodes CASSLRTGGRGYTF.

V and J are TRBV19 and TRBJ1-1, with D unclear. V was cut by 9 bases and J by 1 base, with 9 bases left in between. Germline-derived CDR1 and CDR2 are LNHDA and SQIVND (reference sequence). CDR3 length: 12 residues. CDR3 nucleotides: TGTGCCAGCCTAACGGGGAACACTGAAGCTTTCTTT. Amino acids: CASLTGNTEAFF.

The genes are TRBV6-5 and TRBJ2-1; TRBD2 matches at 11 bases. Per the germline V gene, CDR1 is MNHEY and CDR2 is SVGAGI. The CDR3 is 14 residues long. J was trimmed by 9 bases and V by 3 bases; bases with no gene match: 4. CDR3 amino acids: CASSYLAGGGEQFF. The CDR3 nucleotides are TGTGCCAGCAGTTATTTAGCGGGAGGGGGTGAGCAGTTCTTC.

This clone has only one observation. The DNA for the CDR3 is TGTGCCTGGAGTGCTTACATCGGGGGGTACACTGAAGCTTTCTTT. It translates to CAWSAYIGGYTEAFF. The chain carries TRBV30 and TRBJ1-1; possibly TRBD1 for D (5 bases). CDR1 is GTSNPN and CDR2 is SVGIG in the germline V gene (reference sequence). CDR3 length: 15 residues. V was clipped by 1 base and J by 3 bases, with 15 bases between them.

This chain links TRBV7-8 with TRBJ2-5; 12 positions match TRBD1. CDR3 size: 18 residues. Germline CDR1 is SGHVS and CDR2 is FQNEAQ. Losses at the gene ends were 5 bases for V and 5 bases for J; bases not matched to a gene: 15. DNA for the CDR3: TGTGCCAGCAGCCCTGGAAGAACGGGGACAGGGGGCACGGAGACCCAGTACTTC. Translation gives CASSPGRTGTGGTETQYF.